This is a list of T cell receptor beta chains from one sample in a study of regulatory T cells in long-lasting Graves disease. TCRdb re-analysed the multiplex PCR reads in MiXCR, keeping a single row per CDR3 protein. The sample contains nearly 350,000 distinct CDR3 sequences, around a fifth of which appear only once. The specimen was peripheral blood mononuclear cells (PBMCs), collected when the disease was refractory, from a patient treated with antithyroid drugs. The receptors shown here come from a female donor with Graves disease. The CDR3 runs from the conserved cysteine through the conserved F or W. D genes are given only for firm matches. Part of the rows lack a size; the others show once, few, many or a class for expanded clones.

j_call | v_call | d_call | clone_size | cdr3_nt | cdr3_aa
TRBJ1-1 | TRBV3-1 | TRBD1 | many | TGTGCCAGCAGGGCAGGGGGCGAGGGGACTGAAGCTTTCTTT | CASRAGGEGTEAFF
TRBJ2-7 | TRBV11-2 | TRBD2 | many | TGTGCCAGCACCTGGCGGCGGGGGGCCTACGAGCAGTACTTC | CASTWRRGAYEQYF
TRBJ1-1 | TRBV2 | TRBD1 | many | TGTGCCAGCACTGGGGTAGACAGGGGGATGAACACTGAAGCTTTCTTT | CASTGVDRGMNTEAFF
TRBJ1-4 | TRBV4-1 | NA | NA | TGCGCCAGCAGCCAAGATTCGAGGTTTCCTAATGAAAAACTGTTTTTT | CASSQDSRFPNEKLFF
TRBJ2-6 | TRBV4-1 | TRBD2 | few | TGCGCCAGCAGCCAAGGTGGGCGGGGGGCCGACTCTGGGGCCAACGTCCTGACTTTC | CASSQGGRGADSGANVLTF
TRBJ1-5 | TRBV7-6 | TRBD1 | NA | TGTGCCAGCAGCCCGACAGGGACGGGTCAGCCCCAGCATTTT | CASSPTGTGQPQHF
TRBJ2-5 | TRBV13 | NA | many | TGTGCCAGCAGCAGACAAGTTGGGAAAGGAGAGACCCAGTACTTC | CASSRQVGKGETQYF
TRBJ1-2 | TRBV10-3 | TRBD1 | once | TGTGCCATCAAGGGGACAGGGCCCAGCTACACCTTC | CAIKGTGPSYTF
TRBJ1-4 | TRBV12-3/TRBV12-4 | NA | many | TGTGCCAGCAGACAGATTGGGGCGCATGAAAAACTGTTTTTT | CASRQIGAHEKLFF
TRBJ2-7 | TRBV24-1 | TRBD1 | few | TGTGCCACCAGTGAGGCCGGGACAGCTTCATACGAGCAGTACTTC | CATSEAGTASYEQYF
TRBJ2-5 | TRBV7-2 | TRBD2 | many | TGTGCCAGCAGCTTAGGGACTAGCGGGGGGGCTGGGGAGACCCAGTACTTC | CASSLGTSGGAGETQYF
TRBJ2-5 | TRBV28 | NA | few | TGTGCCAGCACCCCTTGGCCAGGGATACAAGAGACCCAGTACTTC | CASTPWPGIQETQYF
TRBJ1-1 | TRBV7-9 | NA | many | TGTGCCAGCAGCTCCACGTTAGGCACAGTAATCACTGAAGCTTTCTTT | CASSSTLGTVITEAFF
TRBJ1-2 | TRBV27 | NA | NA | TGTGCCAGCAGCCCGGTATGTTCAGCTACAGCTAACTATGGCTACACCTTC | CASSPVCSATANYGYTF
TRBJ2-7 | TRBV29-1 | NA | many | TGCAGCGTTTCTAAAGGGAGGTACGAGCAGTACTTC | CSVSKGRYEQYF
TRBJ1-2 | TRBV2 | NA | few | TGTGCCAGCAGTTATCGCTCAGGGCAAGGCTACACCTTC | CASSYRSGQGYTF
TRBJ1-2 | TRBV11-2 | NA | many | TGTGCCAGCAGCCCCCATCTAGGGAACTATGGCTACACCTTC | CASSPHLGNYGYTF
TRBJ2-1 | TRBV10-3 | NA | few | TGTGCCATCAGTGAGTCGCCCGGTAGCTCCTACAATGAGCAGTTCTTC | CAISESPGSSYNEQFF
TRBJ2-4 | TRBV19 | NA | few | TGTGCCAGTAGTATAGGCCGGGGGAGATCAGCCAAAAACATTCAGTACTTC | CASSIGRGRSAKNIQYF
TRBJ1-1 | TRBV4-3 | NA | NA | TGCGCCAGCAGCCAAGGCTTACGGGAGAACACTGAAGCTTTCTTT | CASSQGLRENTEAFF
TRBJ1-1 | TRBV11-2 | NA | many | TGTGCCAGCAGCTTCAGTGGGCGCGGGGCTTTCTTT | CASSFSGRGAFF
TRBJ1-5 | TRBV20-1 | NA | NA | TGCAGTGCTAGTGCCGGGAGCGGCAATCAGCCCCAGCATTTT | CSASAGSGNQPQHF
TRBJ2-7 | TRBV15 | NA | few | TGTGCCACCAGCAGAGATCACGGAAGCTCCTACGAGCAGTACTTC | CATSRDHGSSYEQYF
TRBJ1-5 | TRBV15 | NA | few | TGTGCCACCAGCAGGTGGGCTTCACAGGGAAGTAATCAGCCCCAGCATTTT | CATSRWASQGSNQPQHF
TRBJ2-7 | TRBV7-9 | TRBD1 | NA | TGTGCCAGCAGCCGGACAGGGGGCCACGAGCAGTACTTC | CASSRTGGHEQYF
TRBJ2-2 | TRBV10-3 | NA | few | TGTGCCACGACAGATGAGGGGAACACCGGGGAGCTGTTTTTT | CATTDEGNTGELFF
TRBJ2-7 | TRBV6-5 | TRBD1 | many | TGTGCCAGCAGTTTTGGGACGCCGGGACAGGGAACCTACGAGCAGTACTTC | CASSFGTPGQGTYEQYF
TRBJ2-7 | TRBV25-1 | NA | NA | TGTGCCAGCAGTGCTCCGGGGGCTACCTCCTACGAGCAGTACTTC | CASSAPGATSYEQYF
TRBJ2-7 | TRBV25-1 | NA | NA | TGTGCCAGCAATCGGGGGCTGGGTGAGCAGTACTTC | CASNRGLGEQYF
TRBJ1-4 | TRBV24-1 | NA | NA | TGTGCCACCAGTGCGGGGGCAGGGGAACCTGAAAAACTGTTTTTT | CATSAGAGEPEKLFF
TRBJ1-5 | TRBV5-8 | TRBD1 | NA | TGTGCCAGCAGCCGGACAGGGGGCGGCTATAGCAATCAGCCCCAGCATTTT | CASSRTGGGYSNQPQHF
TRBJ1-4 | TRBV4-1 | NA | few | TGCGCCAGCTCACTATTAACTTTGAATGAAAAACTGTTTTTT | CASSLLTLNEKLFF
TRBJ1-3 | TRBV29-1 | NA | few | TGCAGCGTTGAAGAGGGGGCCTCTGGAAACACCATATATTTT | CSVEEGASGNTIYF
TRBJ2-7 | TRBV11-2 | NA | few | TGTGCCAGCAGCTTAGCAAGGGGGGGAAGGCTCGAGCAGTACTTC | CASSLARGGRLEQYF
TRBJ2-7 | TRBV29-1 | NA | NA | TGCAGCGTTGGTAGGCAGGGGATCTACGAGCAGTACTTC | CSVGRQGIYEQYF
TRBJ2-7 | TRBV28 | TRBD1 | NA | TGTGCCAGCAGTTTCTGGCAGGGGGCCTACGAGCAGTACTTC | CASSFWQGAYEQYF
TRBJ1-1 | TRBV30 | TRBD1 | NA | TGTGCCTGGAGCCTAGGGGGCTTCGGCACTGAAGCTTTCTTT | CAWSLGGFGTEAFF
TRBJ2-5 | TRBV11-3 | NA | NA | TGTGCCAGCAGCGAGTCTGGGGCGGGGGAGACCCAGTACTTC | CASSESGAGETQYF
TRBJ2-2 | TRBV2 | NA | many | TGTGCCAGCAGTGCGCTCCCGGGTCGGGGGACCGGGGAGCTGTTTTTT | CASSALPGRGTGELFF
TRBJ2-1 | TRBV11-1 | TRBD2 | few | TGTGCCAGCAGCCCGGGGGTATTGAGAGCGGGAGGGCCGTACAATGAGCAGTTCTTC | CASSPGVLRAGGPYNEQFF
TRBJ1-5 | TRBV12-3/TRBV12-4 | NA | once | TGTGCCAGCAGTTTTTTTGGGGGACAGCCCCAGCATTTT | CASSFFGGQPQHF
TRBJ1-5 | TRBV30 | NA | many | TGTGCCTGGAGTGTAGACCCGAATCAGCCCCAGCATTTT | CAWSVDPNQPQHF
TRBJ2-7 | TRBV4-1 | NA | few | TGCGCCAGCAGCCAAGGAGGGATATCATCCTACGAGCAGTACTTC | CASSQGGISSYEQYF
TRBJ2-7 | TRBV9 | TRBD2 | NA | TGTGCCAGCAGCGTAGGTCTAGCGGGCAGTAGCCGATACGAGCAGTACTTC | CASSVGLAGSSRYEQYF
TRBJ2-5 | TRBV3-1 | NA | NA | TGTGCCAGCAGCCAAGAAGAAGAGGGGGGAAGGGAGACCCAGTACTTC | CASSQEEEGGRETQYF
TRBJ1-1 | TRBV29-1 | NA | NA | TGCAGCGTGGCAGGCCTAATGAACACTGAAGCTTTCTTT | CSVAGLMNTEAFF
TRBJ2-6 | TRBV12-3/TRBV12-4 | NA | many | TGTGCCAGCAGCGTGCGGGTCTATGGGGCCAACGTCCTGACTTTC | CASSVRVYGANVLTF
TRBJ1-1 | TRBV7-9 | NA | many | TGTGCCAGCAGCCCCCGACAGGTGAACACTGAAGCTTTCTTT | CASSPRQVNTEAFF
TRBJ2-2 | TRBV15 | TRBD2 | NA | TGTGCCACCAGCATCGGACTAGCGGGAGGGCCTGGGACCGGGGAGCTGTTTTTT | CATSIGLAGGPGTGELFF
TRBJ1-2 | TRBV7-9 | NA | NA | TGTGCCAGCAGCTTAGCGCGTGGGTCTCACTATGGCTACACCTTC | CASSLARGSHYGYTF
TRBJ2-2 | TRBV20-1 | NA | NA | TGCAGTGCGAGAACGGACGGGAGGAACACCGGGGAGCTGTTTTTT | CSARTDGRNTGELFF
TRBJ2-7 | TRBV2 | TRBD1 | many | TGTGCCAGCGGACAGGGGGCATCGGCCACCTACGAGCAGTACTTC | CASGQGASATYEQYF